What follows describes a single T cell receptor (beta chain). Its antigen is still unknown. This record comes from a study of persistence of HIV-infected CD4 T cells. Background on the study: CD4+ T cells responding to CMV or HIV-1 Gag were isolated. Multiple blood draws of up to roughly 200 mL, except two donors with single leukapheresis. Median time on suppressive ART was 8 to 9 years.

Cells were stimulated with CMV-infected fibroblast lysates at roughly 9.1 ug/mL. Memory cells lacking CD40L and CD69 with high CD45RO were sorted. The immunoSEQ assay was version 4, run in survey mode. Some clones are missing from TCRdb's copy, which holds only in-frame ones; the method was immunoSEQ multiplex PCR. Altogether 25,000 to 35,000 clones are present, 65% to 90% being singletons, with the ten largest covering about 0.9%. CDR3 length equals 16 residues. V was clipped by 1 base and J by 0 bases, with 11 bases between them. Germline V CDR1 and CDR2: LGHDT, YNNKEL (reference sequence). This specimen consisted of CD4+ T cells sorted from PBMCs after 18-hour stimulation, obtained from a patient who received antiretroviral therapy. This TCR came from an adult man with HIV who was CMV-seropositive. The chain uses TRBV3-1 (or the pseudogene TRBV3-2) and TRBJ2-3, with TRBD2 as a possible D gene (5 bases). CDR3 sequence (DNA): TGTGCCAGCAGCCAAGGGCTACGGACTAGCACAGATACGCAGTATTTT. It is translated as CASSQGLRTSTDTQYF.